One and the same sample provided the 29 T cell receptor beta chains below, sequenced in a study of T cell responses to AZD1222 COVID-19 vaccine. Using immunoSEQ multiplex PCR, the repertoire was profiled, and TCRdb retains in-frame clones only, with some absent. Of 150,000 or so clones in the sample, about 91% were seen once. Sample: peripheral blood, taken 28 days after the second AZD1222 dose. These receptors all stem from an adult who received the AZD1222 COVID-19 vaccine.

The chain combines TRBV14 with TRBJ1-1; D not resolved. Trimming stripped 4 bases from V and 1 base from J, with 13 bases between. This CDR3 has 15 residues. Per the germline V gene, CDR1 is SGHDN and CDR2 is FVKESK. The CDR3: CASSRLSGWNTEAFF. The CDR3 DNA reads TGTGCCAGCAGCCGTCTTTCCGGGTGGAACACTGAAGCTTTCTTT.

V is TRBV18 and J is TRBJ1-4; 9 bases are shared with TRBD1. CDR3 length: 13 residues. Germline CDR1 reads KGHSH; CDR2 reads LQKENI. V dropped 7 bases and J dropped 12; count of bases not matched to a gene: 9. The CDR3 reads CASLNRGLIQLFF. The DNA of the CDR3 is TGTGCCAGCTTAAACAGGGGGCTAATCCAACTGTTTTTT.

V gene TRBV6-5 combines with J gene TRBJ1-3; 10 bases are a match to TRBD1. CDR3 length: 15 residues. The germline V gene encodes CDR1 MNHEY and CDR2 SVGAGI. Trimming removed 6 bases from V and 4 bases from J; junction bases left unmatched: 6. CDR3 bases: TGTGCCAGCAGATTAGACAGGGGGCAAGGAAACACCATATATTTT. Translation: CASRLDRGQGNTIYF.

This clone showed up just once. The CDR3 loop is CASSQSALINQPQHF. The CDR3 DNA follows: TGTGCCAGCAGCCAATCGGCACTTATCAATCAGCCCCAGCATTTT. The chain is built from TRBV4-2 and TRBJ1-5; D is ambiguous. Trimming took 2 bases from V and 3 from J, leaving 11 bases between them. CDR3 size: 15 residues. CDR1 and CDR2 (germline): LGHNA, YNFKEQ.

The chain recombines TRBV18 with TRBJ1-1; 8 nucleotides match TRBD1. Germline V CDR1 and CDR2: KGHSH, LQKENI. The J segment lost 1 base and the V segment lost 5 bases, leaving 6 bases of the junction unmatched. The CDR3 is 15 residues long. The CDR3 region is CASSAAGTGNTEAFF. The CDR3 DNA is TGTGCCAGCTCAGCAGCCGGGACAGGGAACACTGAAGCTTTCTTT.

This chain joins TRBV9 and TRBJ2-3; TRBD2 matches at 9 bases. J gave up 5 bases and V 3 bases, and 10 bases lay outside the gene matches. The germline CDR1 and CDR2 sequences are SGDLS and YYNGEE. The CDR3 extends over 16 amino acids. The CDR3 loop reads CASSASLAGAEDTQYF. The CDR3 nucleotides read TGTGCCAGCAGCGCCTCATTAGCGGGGGCGGAAGATACGCAGTATTTT.

The chain recombines TRBV25-1 with TRBJ1-2; a possible D gene is TRBD1 (5 bases). V dropped 2 bases and J dropped 4 bases, with 8 bases sitting between them. Germline V gene data show CDR1 as MGHDK and CDR2 as SYGVNS. This CDR3 spans 13 amino acids. The CDR3 here is CASSESDSYGYTF. DNA of the CDR3: TGTGCCAGCAGTGAAAGCGACAGCTATGGCTACACCTTC.

The rearrangement uses TRBV2 and TRBJ1-5; 7 nucleotides match TRBD1. Losses at the gene ends were 4 bases for V and 6 bases for J; bases not matched to a gene: 6. The CDR3 extends over 14 amino acids. Germline assignment: CDR1 SNHLY and CDR2 FYNNEI. As DNA, the CDR3 is TGTGCCAGCAGTGGTCCAGGGGGTGGTCAGCCCCAGCATTTT. As protein: CASSGPGGGQPQHF.

The CDR3 nucleotides are TGTGCCAGCAGCTTAGGGGGACCAACTGAAGCTTTCTTT. Translating gives CASSLGGPTEAFF. This chain links TRBV7-9 with TRBJ1-1, with D possibly matching TRBD1 (5 bases). Germline values: CDR1 SEHNR, CDR2 FQNEAQ (reference sequence). This CDR3 has 13 amino acids. V gave up 1 base and J gave up 5 bases, with 8 bases separating them.

This clone was observed a handful of times. V is TRBV27 and J is TRBJ1-2; 7 nucleotides align to TRBD1. Germline V lookup: CDR1 MNHEY, CDR2 SMNVEV (reference sequence). After removal of 3 bases from V and 11 bases from J, the junction contained 6 bases not matched to a gene. This CDR3 is 12 amino acids long. CDR3 residues: CASSLEGAGYTF. CDR3 nucleotide sequence: TGTGCCAGCAGTTTGGAGGGGGCGGGTTACACCTTC.

The chain is built from TRBV5-6 and TRBJ2-5; possible D gene TRBD2, 6 bases. The CDR3 has 15 amino acids. Per germline, CDR1 SGHDT and CDR2 YYEEEE. Deletions cut 0 bases from V and 10 bases from J, with 19 bases between. The CDR3 sequence: CASSLGGTFRWDQYF. CDR3 coding DNA: TGTGCCAGCAGCTTGGGCGGGACTTTCAGGTGGGACCAGTACTTC.

The chain combines TRBV5-6 with TRBJ1-3; D is uncertain. The CDR3 is 14 residues long. Trimming took off 0 bases at V and 4 bases at J, with 8 bases between the two ends. Germline-derived CDR1 and CDR2 are SGHDT and YYEEEE. The CDR3 loop reads CASSLEMDGNTIYF. CDR3 nucleotides: TGTGCCAGCAGCTTGGAGATGGACGGAAACACCATATATTTT. The full variable domain, its missing parts supplied by reference TRBV5-6 and TRBJ1-3, is DAGVTQSPTHLIKTRGQQVTLRCSPKSGHDTVSWYQQALGQGPQFIFQYYEEEERQRGNFPDRFSGHQFPNYSSELNVNALLLGDSALYLCASSLEMDGNTIYFGEGSWLTVV.

The V call is TRBV7-9, the J call TRBJ1-3; tentative D call: TRBD1 (5 bases). The V gene's germline CDR1 is SEHNR and CDR2 FQNEAQ (reference sequence). V lost 1 base and J 2 bases, leaving 12 bases between the germline ends. CDR3 length equals 16 residues. The CDR3 sequence: CASSLGQGSPGNTIYF. For the CDR3, the DNA is TGTGCCAGCAGCTTAGGGCAGGGTTCCCCTGGAAACACCATATATTTT.

The CDR3 here is CASSVQSSYNSPLHF. CDR3 nucleotide sequence: TGTGCCAGCAGCGTACAGAGCTCCTATAATTCACCCCTCCACTTT. The gene calls are TRBV9 and TRBJ1-6, with D unresolved. Between the trimmed V and J ends, which lost 1 base and 0 bases, there was a span of 5 bases. In germline, CDR1 is SGDLS, CDR2 YYNGEE. This CDR3 is 15 amino acids long.

CDR3 loop: CASSYGQSQPQHF. The CDR3 DNA sequence: TGTGCCAGCAGTTACGGGCAGTCGCAGCCCCAGCATTTT. V usage is TRBV6-5 and J usage is TRBJ1-5; no reliable D call. With 2 bases removed from V and 7 bases from J, the gap between germline ends came to 9 bases. The CDR3 loop spans 13 amino acids. Germline V gene data show CDR1 as MNHEY and CDR2 as SVGAGI.

The chain joins TRBV27 to TRBJ2-5, with D possibly called TRBD1 or TRBD2 (5 bases each). V gave up 5 bases and J gave up 4 bases, with 5 bases separating them. The CDR3 consists of 11 residues. CDR1 and CDR2 (germline): MNHEY, SMNVEV (reference sequence). The CDR3 coding sequence is TGTGCCAGCAGTGGGGGAGAGACCCAGTACTTC. Amino acid sequence: CASSGGETQYF.

The J gene is TRBJ2-1, the V gene TRBV9; tentatively, D is TRBD1 (5 bases). This CDR3 spans 13 amino acids. Between the trimmed V and J ends, which lost 4 bases and 7 bases, there was a span of 12 bases. Germline CDR1 reads SGDLS; CDR2 reads YYNGEE. The CDR3 here is CASSPGSENEQFF. In DNA form, the CDR3 reads TGTGCCAGCAGCCCAGGGTCCGAGAATGAGCAGTTCTTC. The complete variable domain, with remaining parts taken from reference TRBV9 and TRBJ2-1, reads DSGVTQTPKHLITATGQRVTLRCSPRSGDLSVYWYQQSLDQGLQFLIQYYNGEERAKGNILERFSAQQFPDLHSELNLSSLELGDSALYFCASSPGSENEQFFGPGTRLTVL.

This chain connects TRBV29-1 to TRBJ1-1; D is unclear. Trimming took 4 bases from V and 11 from J, leaving 17 bases between them. The CDR3 spans 12 residues. The germline V gene has CDR1 SQVTM and CDR2 ANQGSEA. The CDR3 DNA is TGCAGCGTTGTGGGTCTAAGCGACGTGGCTTTCTTT. Translation: CSVVGLSDVAFF.

This sequence joins TRBV6-1 and TRBJ1-5, with D possibly matching TRBD1 (6 bases). The CDR3 runs 15 residues. Germline CDR1 and CDR2: MNHNS and SASEGT. The V gene lost 1 base and the J gene lost 5 bases, with 12 bases spanning the gap. CDR3 residues: CASSEELGAYQPQHF. The DNA for the CDR3 is TGTGCCAGCAGTGAAGAGTTGGGGGCTTATCAGCCCCAGCATTTT.

The gene calls are TRBV5-6 and TRBJ1-2; possible D gene TRBD1, 5 bases. The V gene's germline CDR1 is SGHDT and CDR2 YYEEEE. The V end was cut by 4 bases, the J end by 4 bases, with 11 bases between. This CDR3 is built from 13 residues. This CDR3 is CASSIERGYGYTF. The CDR3 nucleotides read TGTGCCAGCAGCATCGAAAGGGGCTATGGCTACACCTTC. The whole variable domain, filled in from reference TRBV5-6 and TRBJ1-2, reads DAGVTQSPTHLIKTRGQQVTLRCSPKSGHDTVSWYQQALGQGPQFIFQYYEEEERQRGNFPDRFSGHQFPNYSSELNVNALLLGDSALYLCASSIERGYGYTFGSGTRLTVV.

V usage is TRBV29-1 and J usage is TRBJ2-7; D gene uncertain. The CDR3 length is 14 residues. Per germline, CDR1 SQVTM and CDR2 ANQGSEA. The ends were cut back, 2 bases at V and 2 bases at J, with 13 bases in the middle. CDR3: CSVEFDTTPYEQYF. Written as DNA, the CDR3 is TGCAGCGTTGAATTTGACACCACACCCTACGAGCAGTACTTC.

The rearrangement joins TRBV3-1 (or the pseudogene TRBV3-2) to TRBJ2-3; 8 bases fit TRBD2. Germline CDR1 reads LGHDT; CDR2 reads YNNKEL (reference sequence). V was clipped by 4 bases and J by 4 bases; unmatched bases: 4. CDR3 length equals 14 residues. The CDR3 DNA reads as TGTGCCAGCAGCCTCGGGGGGGCGGCAGATACGCAGTATTTT. Translated, it gives CASSLGGAADTQYF.

The chain joins TRBV6-5 to TRBJ1-4; D is undetermined. CDR3 length: 16 amino acids. The V end lost 0 bases, the J end lost 0 bases, and 8 bases lay between the germline ends. Germline lookup yields CDR1 MNHEY and CDR2 SVGAGI. CDR3 coding DNA: TGTGCCAGCAGTTACTCGAACAGCGCAACTAATGAAAAACTGTTTTTT. As protein: CASSYSNSATNEKLFF.

The chain recombines TRBV5-1 with TRBJ1-4, with 12 positions matching TRBD1. V lost 4 bases to trimming and J lost 8 bases; unmatched junction nucleotides: 6. Germline assignment: CDR1 SGHRS and CDR2 YFSETQ. There are 15 residues in the CDR3. The CDR3 loop is CASSPGQGALEKLFF. The CDR3 DNA sequence: TGCGCCAGCAGCCCGGGACAGGGGGCACTGGAAAAACTGTTTTTT.

This chain connects TRBV7-2 to TRBJ1-5, with D perhaps TRBD1 (5 bases). The CDR3 has 16 residues. V lost 5 bases, J lost 2 bases, and 16 bases lay in between. Germline V gene lookup returns CDR1 SGHTA and CDR2 FQGNSA. The chain's CDR3 is CASSVGGARGNQPQHF. Written as DNA, the CDR3 is TGTGCCAGCAGCGTCGGAGGGGCAAGGGGCAATCAGCCCCAGCATTTT.

V usage is TRBV5-6 and J usage is TRBJ2-1; either TRBD1 or TRBD2 may supply D (6 bases each). Trimming took off 2 bases at V and 1 base at J, with 10 bases between the two ends. Germline V gene sequence: CDR1 SGHDT, CDR2 YYEEEE. The CDR3 is made up of 15 amino acids. This CDR3 reads CASSFGGRSYNEQFF. CDR3 bases: TGTGCCAGCAGCTTCGGGGGCCGGTCCTACAATGAGCAGTTCTTC.

This chain links TRBV5-1 with TRBJ2-1; no firm D call. The CDR3 runs to 13 residues. Germline values: CDR1 SGHRS, CDR2 YFSETQ. The ends were cut back, 2 bases at V and 5 bases at J, with 8 bases in the middle. This CDR3 is CASSFGGNNEQFF. As DNA, the CDR3 is TGCGCCAGCAGCTTTGGCGGAAACAATGAGCAGTTCTTC. Variable domain in full (rest from reference TRBV5-1 and TRBJ2-1): KAGVTQTPRYLIKTRGQQVTLSCSPISGHRSVSWYQQTPGQGLQFLFEYFSETQRNKGNFPGRFSGRQFSNSRSEMNVSTLELGDSALYLCASSFGGNNEQFFGPGTRLTVL.

The J gene is TRBJ1-6, the V gene TRBV7-3; D perhaps matches TRBD1 (5 bases). With 2 bases removed from V and 5 bases from J, the gap between germline ends came to 13 bases. The CDR3 sequence is 16 residues long. The germline V gene encodes CDR1 SGHTA and CDR2 FQGTGA. This CDR3 reads CASSLHGAGNNSPLHF. In DNA form, the CDR3 reads TGTGCCAGCAGCTTACATGGGGCAGGAAATAATTCACCCCTCCACTTT.

V usage is TRBV7-8 and J usage is TRBJ1-5, with 7 bases lining up with TRBD1. Germline lookup yields CDR1 SGHVS and CDR2 FQNEAQ. The trim removed 1 base at V and 7 bases at J, leaving 4 bases unmatched. CDR3 length equals 14 residues. The CDR3 bases are TGTGCCAGCAGCTTAGAAAGGGGGCGGCAGCCCCAGCATTTT. Protein product: CASSLERGRQPQHF.